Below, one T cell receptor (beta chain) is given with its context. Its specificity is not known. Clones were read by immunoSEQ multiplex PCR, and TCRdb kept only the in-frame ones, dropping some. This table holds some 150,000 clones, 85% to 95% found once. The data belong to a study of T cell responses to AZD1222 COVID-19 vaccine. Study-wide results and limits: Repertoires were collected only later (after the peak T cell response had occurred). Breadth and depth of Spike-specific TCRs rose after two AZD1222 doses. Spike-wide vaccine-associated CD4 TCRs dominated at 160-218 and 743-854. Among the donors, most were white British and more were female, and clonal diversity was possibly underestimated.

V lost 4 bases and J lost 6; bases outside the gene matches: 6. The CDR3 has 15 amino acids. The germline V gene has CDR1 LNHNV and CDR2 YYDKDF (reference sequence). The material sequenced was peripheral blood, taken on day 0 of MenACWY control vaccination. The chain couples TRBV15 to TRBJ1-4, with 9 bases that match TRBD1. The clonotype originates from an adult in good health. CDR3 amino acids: CATSTGQGRDEKLFF. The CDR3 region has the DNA TGTGCCACCAGCACTGGACAGGGGAGGGATGAAAAACTGTTTTTT. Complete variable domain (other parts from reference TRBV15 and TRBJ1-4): DAMVIQNPRYQVTQFGKPVTLSCSQTLNHNVMYWYQQKSSQAPKLLFHYYDKDFNNEADTPDNFQSRRPNTSFCFLDIRSPGLGDTAMYLCATSTGQGRDEKLFFGSGTQLSVL.